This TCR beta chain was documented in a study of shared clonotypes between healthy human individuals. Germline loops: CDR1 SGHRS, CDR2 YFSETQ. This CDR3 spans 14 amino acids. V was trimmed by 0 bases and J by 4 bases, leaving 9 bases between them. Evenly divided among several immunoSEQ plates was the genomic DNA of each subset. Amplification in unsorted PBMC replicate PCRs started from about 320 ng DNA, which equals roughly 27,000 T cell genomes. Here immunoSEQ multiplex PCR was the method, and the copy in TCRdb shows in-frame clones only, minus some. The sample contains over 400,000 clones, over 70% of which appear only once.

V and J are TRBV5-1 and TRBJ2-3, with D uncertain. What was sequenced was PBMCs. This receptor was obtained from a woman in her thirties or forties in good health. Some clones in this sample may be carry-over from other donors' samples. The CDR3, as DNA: TGCGCCAGCAGCTTGGGTGCAAGTTCAGATACGCAGTATTTT. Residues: CASSLGASSDTQYF.